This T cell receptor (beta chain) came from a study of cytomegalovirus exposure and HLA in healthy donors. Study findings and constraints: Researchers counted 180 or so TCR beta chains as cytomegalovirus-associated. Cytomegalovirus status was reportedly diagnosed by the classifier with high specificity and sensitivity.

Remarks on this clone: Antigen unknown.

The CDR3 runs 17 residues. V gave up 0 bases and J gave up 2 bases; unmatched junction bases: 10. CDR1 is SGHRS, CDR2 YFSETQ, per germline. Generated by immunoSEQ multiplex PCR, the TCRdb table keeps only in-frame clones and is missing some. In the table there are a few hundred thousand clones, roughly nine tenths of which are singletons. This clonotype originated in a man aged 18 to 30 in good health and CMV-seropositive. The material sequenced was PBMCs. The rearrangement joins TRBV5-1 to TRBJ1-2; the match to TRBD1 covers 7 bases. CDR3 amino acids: CASSLDRARGANYGYTF. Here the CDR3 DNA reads TGCGCCAGCAGCTTGGACCGGGCCAGGGGGGCAAACTATGGCTACACCTTC.